The clone carrying this TCR beta chain was recorded many times. What it binds is unknown. These data are taken from a study of T cells in Graves' hyperthyroidism and ophthalmopathy. General study findings and limits: Expanded thyroid clonotypes (above 0.001) were mostly also found in blood.

The junction had 5 bases not matched to a gene; V was cut back by 1 base and J by 3 bases. Germline V gives CDR1 MNHEY, CDR2 SMNVEV (reference sequence). CDR3 size: 17 residues. Participants, patients aged 18 to 65, had newly diagnosed hyperthyroidism with a duration under 2 months. Clinical symptoms, serum thyroxine and TRAb, thyroid ultrasound and orbital computed tomography together formed the diagnostic basis. Regions amplified from RNA transcripts were the TCR beta CDR3 regions. During a first-round RT-PCR of the TCR CDR3, the HTBI primer set was used. Via MiXCR, TCRdb re-called the multiplex PCR reads, giving one row per CDR3 protein. The sample lists hundreds of thousands of distinct CDR3 sequences; roughly 15% were seen once.

This chain uses TRBV27 with TRBJ2-3, with 12 bases matching TRBD2. Input material: blood. The receptor comes from a woman in her twenties or thirties with Graves' hyperthyroidism. CDR3 nucleotide sequence: TGTGCCAGCAGTTTATTCCCGACTAGCGGGAGTACAGATACGCAGTATTTT. Translated, it gives CASSLFPTSGSTDTQYF.